A selection of T cell receptor beta chains follows, all from one sample in a study of cytomegalovirus exposure and HLA in healthy donors. The assay was immunoSEQ multiplex PCR, and TCRdb's table has in-frame clones only and misses some. The sample holds approximately 84,000 clones, 74% seen once. What was sequenced was PBMCs. Receptors originate from a man aged 40-49 years in good health and CMV-seropositive. The conserved cysteine and the conserved F or W are not part of the CDR3 here.

j_call	v_call	cdr3_aa
TRBJ2-7	TRBV19	ASRTSGTQGDEQY
TRBJ1-2	TRBV29-1	SVDPGGLWGDYGYT
TRBJ1-4	TRBV4-3	ASSENPGATNEKLF
TRBJ1-2	TRBV10-3	ASQQDRGNGYT
TRBJ2-1	TRBV19	ATGTGGGYNEQF
TRBJ1-4	TRBV10-3	ATRTGGEKLF
TRBJ1-2	TRBV5-5	ASSFSGQPIMDYGYT
TRBJ1-5	TRBV7-2	ASSPNIGTNQPQH
TRBJ1-1	TRBV9	ASSRIPDTEAF
TRBJ1-4	TRBV5-1	ASSGTGGNEKLF
TRBJ1-5	TRBV2	ASSRGGDQPQH
TRBJ1-5	TRBV19	ASTPRDRGNQPQH
TRBJ1-1	TRBV14	ASSQDTVNTEAF
TRBJ2-5	TRBV6-5	ASSRTARTQETQY
TRBJ1-6	TRBV25-1	ASSESAGTNSPLH
TRBJ2-5	TRBV9	ASSVNTGETQY
TRBJ2-3	TRBV15	ATREGAMGTQY
TRBJ1-1	TRBV25-1	ASSERLYGQGAEAF
TRBJ2-1	TRBV27	ASRLTSGVFNEQF
TRBJ2-7	TRBV29-1	SATETGISYEQY
TRBJ2-1	TRBV15	ATRRAGGNEQF
TRBJ1-1	TRBV7-2	ASRRGRNTEAF